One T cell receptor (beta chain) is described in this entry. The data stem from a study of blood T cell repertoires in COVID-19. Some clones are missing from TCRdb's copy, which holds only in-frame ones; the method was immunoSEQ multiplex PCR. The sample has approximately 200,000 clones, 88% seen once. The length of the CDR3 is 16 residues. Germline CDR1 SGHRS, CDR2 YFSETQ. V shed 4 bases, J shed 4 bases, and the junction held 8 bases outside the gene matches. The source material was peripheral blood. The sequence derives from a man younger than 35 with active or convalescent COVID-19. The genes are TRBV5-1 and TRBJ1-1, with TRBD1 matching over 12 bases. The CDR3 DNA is TGCGCCAGCAGCCGAGCCGGGACAGGGGGCTTCACTGAAGCTTTCTTT. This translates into CASSRAGTGGFTEAFF.